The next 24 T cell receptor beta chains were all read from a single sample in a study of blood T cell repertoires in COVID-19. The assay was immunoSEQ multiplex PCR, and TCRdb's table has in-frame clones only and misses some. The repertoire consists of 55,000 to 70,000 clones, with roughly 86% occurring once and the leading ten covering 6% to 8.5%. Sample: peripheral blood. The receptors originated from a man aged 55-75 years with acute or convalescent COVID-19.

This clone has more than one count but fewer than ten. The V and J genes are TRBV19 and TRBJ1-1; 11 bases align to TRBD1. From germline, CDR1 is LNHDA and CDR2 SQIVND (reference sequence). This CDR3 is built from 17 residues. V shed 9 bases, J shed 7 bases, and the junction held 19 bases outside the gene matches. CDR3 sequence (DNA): TGTGCCAGATGGGTTAACAGGACAGGGGGCCATGGTAATGAAGCTTTCTTT. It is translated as CARWVNRTGGHGNEAFF.

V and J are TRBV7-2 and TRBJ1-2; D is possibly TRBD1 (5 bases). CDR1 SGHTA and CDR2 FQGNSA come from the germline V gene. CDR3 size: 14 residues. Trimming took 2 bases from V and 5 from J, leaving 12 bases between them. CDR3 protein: CASSLSQGGYGYTF. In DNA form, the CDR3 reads TGTGCCAGCAGCTTATCGCAGGGAGGTTATGGCTACACCTTC.

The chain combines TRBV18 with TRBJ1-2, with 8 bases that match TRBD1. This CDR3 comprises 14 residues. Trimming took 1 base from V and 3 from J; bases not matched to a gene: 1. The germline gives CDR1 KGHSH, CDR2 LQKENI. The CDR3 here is CASSPRGQDYGYTF. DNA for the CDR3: TGTGCCAGCTCACCACGGGGACAGGACTATGGCTACACCTTC.

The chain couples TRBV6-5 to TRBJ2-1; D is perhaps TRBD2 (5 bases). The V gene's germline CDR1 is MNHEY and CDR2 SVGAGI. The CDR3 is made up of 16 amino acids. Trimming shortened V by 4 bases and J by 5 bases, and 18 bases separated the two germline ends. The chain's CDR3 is CASSSHWRNIDNEQFF. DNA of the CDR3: TGTGCCAGCAGTTCTCACTGGAGGAATATCGACAATGAGCAGTTCTTC.

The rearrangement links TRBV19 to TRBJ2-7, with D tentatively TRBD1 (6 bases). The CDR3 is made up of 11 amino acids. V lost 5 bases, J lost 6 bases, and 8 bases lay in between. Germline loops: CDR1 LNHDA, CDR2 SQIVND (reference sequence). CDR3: CASSGRGEQYF. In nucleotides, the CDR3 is TGTGCCAGTAGTGGCAGGGGCGAGCAGTACTTC.

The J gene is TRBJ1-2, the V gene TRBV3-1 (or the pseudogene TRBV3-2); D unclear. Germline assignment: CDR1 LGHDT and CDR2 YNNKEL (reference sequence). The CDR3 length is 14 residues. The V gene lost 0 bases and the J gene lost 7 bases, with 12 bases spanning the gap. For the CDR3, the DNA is TGTGCCAGCAGCCAAGAAATTCGGGGTGGTGGCTACACCTTC. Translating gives CASSQEIRGGGYTF.

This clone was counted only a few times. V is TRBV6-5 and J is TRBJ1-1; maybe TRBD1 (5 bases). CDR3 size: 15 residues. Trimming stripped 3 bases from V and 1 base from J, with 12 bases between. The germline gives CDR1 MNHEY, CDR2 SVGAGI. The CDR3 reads CASSYTRVANTEAFF. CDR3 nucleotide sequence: TGTGCCAGCAGTTATACCAGGGTTGCGAACACTGAAGCTTTCTTT.

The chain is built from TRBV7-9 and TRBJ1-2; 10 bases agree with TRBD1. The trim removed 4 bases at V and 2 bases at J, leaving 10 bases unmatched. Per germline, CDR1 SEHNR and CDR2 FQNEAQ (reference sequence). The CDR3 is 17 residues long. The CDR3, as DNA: TGTGCCAGCAGCTCCTGGACAGGGGGATCGGAAAACTATGGCTACACCTTC. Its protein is CASSSWTGGSENYGYTF.

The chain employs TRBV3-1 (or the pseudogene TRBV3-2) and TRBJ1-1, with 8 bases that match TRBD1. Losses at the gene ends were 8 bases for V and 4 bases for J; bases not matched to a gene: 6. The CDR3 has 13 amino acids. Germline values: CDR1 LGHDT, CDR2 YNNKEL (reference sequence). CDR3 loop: CASLSRGRTEAFF. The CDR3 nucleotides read TGTGCCAGCCTATCCAGGGGGCGCACTGAAGCTTTCTTT.

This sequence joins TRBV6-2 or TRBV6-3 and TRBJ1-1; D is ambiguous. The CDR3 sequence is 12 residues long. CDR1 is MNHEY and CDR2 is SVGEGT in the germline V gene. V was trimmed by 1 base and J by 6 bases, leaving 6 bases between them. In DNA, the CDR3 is TGTGCCAGCAGTTACTGGGCAGCTGAAGCTTTCTTT. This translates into CASSYWAAEAFF.

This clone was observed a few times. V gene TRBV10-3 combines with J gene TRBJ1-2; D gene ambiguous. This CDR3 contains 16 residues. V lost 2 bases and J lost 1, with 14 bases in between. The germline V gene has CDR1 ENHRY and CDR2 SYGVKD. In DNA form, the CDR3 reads TGTGCCATCAGTGAGCCCAGTTTCGGAGATAACTATGGCTACACCTTC. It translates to CAISEPSFGDNYGYTF.

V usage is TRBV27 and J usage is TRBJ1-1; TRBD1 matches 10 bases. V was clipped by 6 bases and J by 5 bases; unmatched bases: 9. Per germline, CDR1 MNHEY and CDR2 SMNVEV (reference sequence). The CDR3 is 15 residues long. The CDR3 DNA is TGTGCCAGCAGAGCTCGAGGGACAGGGGTAACTGAAGCTTTCTTT. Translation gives CASRARGTGVTEAFF.

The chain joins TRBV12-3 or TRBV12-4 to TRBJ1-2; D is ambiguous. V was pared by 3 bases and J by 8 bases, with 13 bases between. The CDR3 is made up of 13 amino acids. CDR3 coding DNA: TGTGCCAGCAGTTTTGTTGGCATTATGGGCTACACCTTC. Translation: CASSFVGIMGYTF.

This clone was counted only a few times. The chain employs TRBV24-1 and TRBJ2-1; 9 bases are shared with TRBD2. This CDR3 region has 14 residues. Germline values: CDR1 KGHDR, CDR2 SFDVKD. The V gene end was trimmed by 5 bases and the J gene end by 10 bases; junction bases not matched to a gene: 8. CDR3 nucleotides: TGTGCCACCAGTGCGGATAGCGGGGGCTCCGAGCAGTTCTTC. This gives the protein CATSADSGGSEQFF.

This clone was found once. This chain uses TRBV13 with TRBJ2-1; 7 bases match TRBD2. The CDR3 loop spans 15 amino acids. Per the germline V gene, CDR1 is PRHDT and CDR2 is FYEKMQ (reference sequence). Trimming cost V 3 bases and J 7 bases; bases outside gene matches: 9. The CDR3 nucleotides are TGTGCCAGCAGCTTTTATGGCGGGGGAGGGAATGAGCAGTTCTTC. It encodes CASSFYGGGGNEQFF.

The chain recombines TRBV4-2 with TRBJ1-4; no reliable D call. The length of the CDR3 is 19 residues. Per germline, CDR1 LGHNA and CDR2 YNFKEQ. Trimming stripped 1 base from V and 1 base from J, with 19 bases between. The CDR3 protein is CASSQGNLGPFGTNEKLFF. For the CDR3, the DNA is TGTGCCAGCAGCCAAGGAAACCTGGGCCCATTCGGAACTAATGAAAAACTGTTTTTT.

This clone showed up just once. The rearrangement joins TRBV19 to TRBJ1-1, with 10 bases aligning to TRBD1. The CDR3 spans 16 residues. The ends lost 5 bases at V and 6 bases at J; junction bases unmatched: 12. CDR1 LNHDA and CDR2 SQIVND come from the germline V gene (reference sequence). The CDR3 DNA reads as TGTGCCAGTAGTGCCAGACAGGGGGCTCTTCCCCCTGAAGCTTTCTTT. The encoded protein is CASSARQGALPPEAFF.

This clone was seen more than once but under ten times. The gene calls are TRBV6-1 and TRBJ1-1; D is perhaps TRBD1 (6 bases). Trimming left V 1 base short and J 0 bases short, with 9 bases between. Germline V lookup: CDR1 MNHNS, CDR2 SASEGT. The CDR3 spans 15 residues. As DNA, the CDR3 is TGTGCCAGCAGTGAAGAAGGGGGTATGAACACTGAAGCTTTCTTT. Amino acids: CASSEEGGMNTEAFF.

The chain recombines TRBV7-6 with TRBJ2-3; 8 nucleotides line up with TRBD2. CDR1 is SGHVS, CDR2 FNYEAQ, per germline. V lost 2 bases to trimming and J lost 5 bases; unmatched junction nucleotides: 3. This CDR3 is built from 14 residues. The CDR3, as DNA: TGTGCCAGCAGCTTACCCAGCGGGGGAGATACGCAGTATTTT. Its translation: CASSLPSGGDTQYF.

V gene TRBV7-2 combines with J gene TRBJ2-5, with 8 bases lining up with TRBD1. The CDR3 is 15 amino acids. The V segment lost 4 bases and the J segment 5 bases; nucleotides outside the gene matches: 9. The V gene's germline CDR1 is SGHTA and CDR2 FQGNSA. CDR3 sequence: CASSSRTGLMETQYF. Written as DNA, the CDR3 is TGTGCCAGCAGCTCCCGGACAGGGTTAATGGAGACCCAGTACTTC.

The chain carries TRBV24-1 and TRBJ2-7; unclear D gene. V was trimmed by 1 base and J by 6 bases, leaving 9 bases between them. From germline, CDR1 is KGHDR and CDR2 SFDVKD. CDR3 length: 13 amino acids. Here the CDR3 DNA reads TGTGCCACCAGTGATTTAGCGAGAGGCGAGCAGTACTTC. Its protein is CATSDLARGEQYF.

The CDR3 bases are TGTGCCACCAGTGACTGGACAGGGACCTATGGCTACACCTTC. Its translation is CATSDWTGTYGYTF. J is TRBJ1-2 and V is TRBV24-1, with 8 bases identical to TRBD1. This CDR3 has 14 amino acids. Germline V gene sequence: CDR1 KGHDR, CDR2 SFDVKD. V shed 4 bases and J 4 bases; nucleotides not matched to a gene: 4.

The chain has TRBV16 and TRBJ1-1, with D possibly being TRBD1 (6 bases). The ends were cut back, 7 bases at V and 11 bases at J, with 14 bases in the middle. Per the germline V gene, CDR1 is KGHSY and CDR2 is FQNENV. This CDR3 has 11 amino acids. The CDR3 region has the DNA TGTGCCAGCACCTCGACAGGCCCGGCTTTCTTT. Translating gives CASTSTGPAFF.

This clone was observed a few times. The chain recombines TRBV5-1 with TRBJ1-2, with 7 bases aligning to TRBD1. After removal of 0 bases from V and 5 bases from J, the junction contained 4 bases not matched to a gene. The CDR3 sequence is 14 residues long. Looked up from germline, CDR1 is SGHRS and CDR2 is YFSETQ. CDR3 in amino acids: CASSLGQGGYGYTF. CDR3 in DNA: TGCGCCAGCAGCTTGGGTCAGGGGGGTTATGGCTACACCTTC.